Following are 8 T cell receptor beta chains from one sample sequenced in a study of molecular identifiers for immune sequencing clone quantification. TCRdb called the PCR reads again in MiXCR, with one record for every CDR3 protein. The sample has about 510,000 distinct CDR3 sequences; roughly a fifth are singletons. Source material: naive CD8+ T cells from blood, with Jurkat cell RNA spiked in. Noted subset: FACS-sorted CD8+CD4-CCR7+CD45RA+ naive T cells. These receptors were collected from a human donor in good health. Some libraries in this study had Jurkat cell RNA spiked in.

As for this clonotype: At one of its ends the junction is not consistent with the germline gene, which may arise from a read error. The V call is TRBV2, the J call TRBJ2-7; D uncertain. The CDR3 extends over 16 amino acids. The germline CDR1 and CDR2 sequences are SNHLY and FYNNEI. The CDR3 bases are TGTGCCAGCAGTGCCGAATCGACTCGATTCTCCTACGAGCAGTGCTTC. It yields the protein CASSAESTRFSYEQCF.

This clonotype was detected a few times. The rearrangement joins TRBV5-6 to TRBJ2-2, with a tentative D call TRBD2 (6 bases). The CDR3 runs 15 residues. Trimming removed 0 bases from V and 1 base from J, with 7 bases in between. CDR1 SGHDT and CDR2 YYEEEE come from the germline V gene. CDR3 DNA sequence: TGTGCCAGCAGCTTGGTGCGGGAGAACACCGGGGAGCTGTTTTTT. This sequence encodes CASSLVRENTGELFF. Full variable domain (missing parts from reference TRBV5-6 and TRBJ2-2): DAGVTQSPTHLIKTRGQQVTLRCSPKSGHDTVSWYQQALGQGPQFIFQYYEEEERQRGNFPDRFSGHQFPNYSSELNVNALLLGDSALYLCASSLVRENTGELFFGEGSRLTVL.

This clonotype was recorded a few times. This CDR3 is CASSLAPDSRSGANVLTF. The CDR3 nucleotides read TGCGCCAGCAGCTTGGCCCCGGACAGCCGCTCTGGGGCCAACGTCCTGACTTTC. This chain connects TRBV5-1 to TRBJ2-6; perhaps TRBD1 as D (6 bases). V lost 0 bases and J lost 0, with 13 bases in between. Germline CDR1 SGHRS, CDR2 YFSETQ. This CDR3 has 18 amino acids.

At least ten counts were recorded for this clonotype. The chain combines TRBV7-9 with TRBJ1-1; D not resolved. This CDR3 spans 15 amino acids. Germline lookup yields CDR1 SEHNR and CDR2 FQNEAQ (reference sequence). The V gene lost 5 bases and the J gene lost 0 bases, with 13 bases spanning the gap. In DNA, the CDR3 is TGTGCCAGCAGCCGGGAGGCCGACATGAACACTGAAGCTTTCTTT. Amino acids: CASSREADMNTEAFF.

V gene TRBV12-3 or TRBV12-4 combines with J gene TRBJ2-1; the match to TRBD2 covers 7 bases. The CDR3 length is 16 residues. Germline trimming cut 7 bases from V and 5 bases from J; bases unmatched to any gene: 14. The CDR3 DNA reads as TGTGCCAGCACCTGGGTAGGGCCTAGCGGAAACAATGAGCAGTTCTTC. It codes for CASTWVGPSGNNEQFF.

Comment on this clonotype: One end of the junction fails to match germline, which may point to a read error. The J gene is TRBJ1-5, the V gene TRBV9; 7 bases agree with TRBD1. The CDR3 loop spans 15 amino acids. CDR1 is SGDLS and CDR2 is YYNGEE in the germline V gene. DNA of the CDR3: TGTGCCAGCAGCGCACAGGGGAATAGCGATCAGCCCCAGCATTTT. This translates into CASSAQGNSDQPQHF. The full variable domain, in which reference TRBV9 and TRBJ1-5 provide the parts outside the CDR3, is DSGVTQTPKHLITATGQRVTLRCSPRSGDLSVYWYQQSLDQGLQFLIQYYNGEERAKGNILERFSAQQFPDLHSELNLSSLELGDSALYFCASSAQGNSDQPQHFGDGTRLSIL.

This clonotype has a count of ten or more. This chain connects TRBV24-1 to TRBJ2-3, with 9 bases fitting TRBD2. CDR1 is KGHDR and CDR2 is SFDVKD in the germline V gene. J lost 1 base, V lost 7 bases, and 5 bases had no gene match. The CDR3 spans 15 residues. The CDR3, as DNA: TGTGCCACCAGCAGCGGGGGGCCCCGCACAGATACGCAGTATTTT. It specifies CATSSGGPRTDTQYF.

Details on this clonotype: At one end, the junction sequence differs from germline, possibly due to a read error. The genes are TRBV12-3 or TRBV12-4 and TRBJ1-2, with D unresolved. This CDR3 contains 15 residues. The DNA for the CDR3 is TGTACCAGCATTACACCCCCGGGTTGGGACTATGGCTACACCTTC. As protein: CTSITPPGWDYGYTF.